Listed below are T cell receptor beta chains from one sample, sequenced in a study of beta chain features in type 1 diabetes. The protocol was immunoSEQ multiplex PCR, while the TCRdb copy is restricted to in-frame clones and leaves out a portion. The sample lists about 240,000 clones; 25% to 30% were seen once. Sequences were obtained from central memory CD4+ T cells from blood. The receptors come from a man aged 30-40 years in good health. The conserved cysteine and the conserved F or W are not part of the CDR3 here. A D gene is named only where the DNA matches it firmly.

TRBV7-2 - ASSPGARLVNEQF
TRBV5-1 TRBD2 ASSLSLGREFNNEQF
TRBV19 - ASREDESYNSPLH
TRBV4-2 - ASTRGGYGQMNTEAF
TRBV14 TRBD1 ASSQASGTANYGYT
TRBV7-9 - ASRDSYNEQF
TRBV5-4 TRBD2 ASSPPGLAYHEQY
TRBV7-9 TRBD1 ASSSNIGGQGYNEQF
TRBV4-3 TRBD2 ASSQAPSGDHYNEQF
TRBV30 - AWSVTGPQY
TRBV6-5 TRBD2 ASSPRTSGSDKQF
TRBV7-2 - ASSTGISYEQY
TRBV23-1 TRBD1 ASSQWKGADYGYT
TRBV5-8 TRBD2 ASSKGLAGQETQY
TRBV6-5 - ASGGDRGTDTQY
TRBV5-1 - ASSLVGTGLYNEQF
TRBV29-1 - SVGQVYNEQF
TRBV29-1 TRBD1 SVPRTGGPYNEQF
TRBV7-9 TRBD2 ASSSSGGVAKNIQY
TRBV9 - ASSVTDGVAKNIQY
TRBV6-6 TRBD1 ASSARTGNSYEQY
TRBV2 - ASSDAGWQPQH
TRBV7-9 - ASSLMAGPQETQY
TRBV29-1 TRBD2 SVGFQGGINEQF
TRBV2 TRBD1 ASSPQQPTGDNEQF